Following are 5 T cell receptor beta chains from one sample sequenced in a study of cytomegalovirus exposure and HLA in healthy donors. 13 Jbeta primers and 60 Vbeta primers were used for the PCR. Profiled with immunoSEQ multiplex PCR; TCRdb holds only in-frame clones, not every one. The sample contains approximately 200,000 clones, 82% of which appear only once. Input material: PBMCs. The source of these receptors is a woman aged 45-65 years in good health and CMV-seropositive.

The V and J genes are TRBV5-6 and TRBJ1-6; D might be TRBD1 (6 bases). Trimming removed 3 bases from V and 11 bases from J, with 12 bases in between. Germline V gives CDR1 SGHDT, CDR2 YYEEEE. The CDR3 length is 13 residues. The CDR3 is CASSSGVSPPLHF. The CDR3 coding sequence is TGTGCCAGCAGCTCAGGGGTGAGCCCACCCCTCCACTTT.

This chain connects TRBV19 to TRBJ1-2; 9 nucleotides match TRBD1. In germline, CDR1 is LNHDA, CDR2 SQIVND (reference sequence). The trim removed 5 bases at V and 4 bases at J, leaving 8 bases unmatched. This CDR3 is 15 amino acids long. This chain's CDR3 is CASSPGTGFPYGYTF. CDR3 nucleotides: TGTGCCAGTAGTCCGGGGACAGGGTTTCCCTATGGCTACACCTTC.

The chain has TRBV18 and TRBJ2-7, with TRBD1 identical over 8 bases. The CDR3 covers 13 residues. The ends lost 3 bases at V and 6 bases at J; junction bases unmatched: 4. Germline-derived CDR1 and CDR2 are KGHSH and LQKENI. The DNA for the CDR3 is TGTGCCAGCTCACCGGGACAGGATTTCGAGCAGTACTTC. It yields the protein CASSPGQDFEQYF.

The count of this clone is one. The junction and the germline gene differ at one end; a read error may be behind it. The genes are TRBV5-1 and TRBJ2-1, with TRBD2 identical over 7 bases. Germline CDR1 SGHRS, CDR2 YFSETQ. The CDR3 has 15 residues. CDR3 in amino acids: CATSSPGGLLNEQFF. The CDR3 DNA reads as TGCGCCACCAGCTCCCCGGGGGGTCTGTTGAATGAGCAGTTCTTC.

This rearrangement joins TRBV7-2 to TRBJ2-1; possible D gene TRBD1, 6 bases. The CDR3 runs to 13 residues. V was clipped by 0 bases and J by 8 bases, with 8 bases between them. Germline loops: CDR1 SGHTA, CDR2 FQGNSA. The CDR3 loop is CASSLARGDEQFF. The DNA for the CDR3 is TGTGCCAGCAGCTTAGCCAGGGGCGATGAGCAGTTCTTC.